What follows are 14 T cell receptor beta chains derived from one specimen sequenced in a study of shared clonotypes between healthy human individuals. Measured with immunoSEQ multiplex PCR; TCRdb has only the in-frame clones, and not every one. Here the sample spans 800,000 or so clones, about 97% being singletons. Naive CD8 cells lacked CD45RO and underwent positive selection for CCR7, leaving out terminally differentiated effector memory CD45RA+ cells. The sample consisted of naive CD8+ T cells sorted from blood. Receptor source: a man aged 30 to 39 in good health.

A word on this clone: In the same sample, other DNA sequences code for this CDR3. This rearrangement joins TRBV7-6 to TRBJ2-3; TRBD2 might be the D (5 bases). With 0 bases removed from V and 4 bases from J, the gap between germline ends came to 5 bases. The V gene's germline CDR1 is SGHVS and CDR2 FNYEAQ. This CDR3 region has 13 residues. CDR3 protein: CASSLAGADTQYF. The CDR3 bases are TGTGCCAGCAGCTTAGCCGGGGCAGATACGCAGTATTTT.

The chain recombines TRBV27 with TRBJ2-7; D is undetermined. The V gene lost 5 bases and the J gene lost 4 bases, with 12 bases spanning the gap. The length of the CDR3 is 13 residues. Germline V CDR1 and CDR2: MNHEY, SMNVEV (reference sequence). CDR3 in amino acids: CASSPRLGYEQYF. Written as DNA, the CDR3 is TGTGCCAGCAGTCCCCGTTTAGGTTACGAGCAGTACTTC.

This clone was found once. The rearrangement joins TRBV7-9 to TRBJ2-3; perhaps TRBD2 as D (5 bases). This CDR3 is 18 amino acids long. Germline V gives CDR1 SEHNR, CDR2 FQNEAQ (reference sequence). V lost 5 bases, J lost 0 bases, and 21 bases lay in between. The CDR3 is CASSARGTSGSSTDTQYF. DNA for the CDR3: TGTGCCAGCAGCGCCCGGGGTACTAGTGGATCTAGCACAGATACGCAGTATTTT.

In DNA, the CDR3 is TGTGCCAGCAGCAAAATAGCGGGAGGTTCCTACAATGAGCAGTTCTTC. It specifies CASSKIAGGSYNEQFF. J is TRBJ2-1 and V is TRBV7-9; 10 bases fit TRBD2. Germline V gives CDR1 SEHNR, CDR2 FQNEAQ (reference sequence). J was trimmed by 1 base and V by 5 bases; bases with no gene match: 5. The CDR3 has 16 residues.

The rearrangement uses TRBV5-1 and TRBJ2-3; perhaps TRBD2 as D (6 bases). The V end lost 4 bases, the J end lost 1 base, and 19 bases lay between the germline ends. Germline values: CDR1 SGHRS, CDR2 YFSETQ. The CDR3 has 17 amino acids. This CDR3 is CASSGIPWRAGTDTQYF. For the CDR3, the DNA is TGCGCCAGCAGCGGAATACCCTGGAGGGCCGGCACAGATACGCAGTATTTT.

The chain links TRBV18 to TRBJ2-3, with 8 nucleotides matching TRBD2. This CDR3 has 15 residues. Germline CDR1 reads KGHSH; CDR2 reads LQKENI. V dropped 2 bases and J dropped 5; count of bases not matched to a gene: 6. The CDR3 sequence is CASSPGRAGGDTQYF. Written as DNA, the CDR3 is TGTGCCAGCTCACCAGGCAGGGCGGGAGGAGATACGCAGTATTTT.

CDR3 DNA sequence: TGTGCCAGTAGTATTGCCGCGCGGGGCGCAGATACGCAGTATTTT. Translated: CASSIAARGADTQYF. This chain joins TRBV19 and TRBJ2-3; a possible D gene is TRBD2 (6 bases). V lost 3 bases and J 4 bases, leaving 14 bases between the germline ends. CDR3 size: 15 residues. Germline V gene lookup returns CDR1 LNHDA and CDR2 SQIVND (reference sequence).

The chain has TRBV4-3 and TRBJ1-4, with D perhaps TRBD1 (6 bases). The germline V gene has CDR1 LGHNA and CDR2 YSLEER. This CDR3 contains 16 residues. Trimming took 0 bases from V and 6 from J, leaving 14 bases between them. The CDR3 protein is CASSQEGDIIDEKLFF. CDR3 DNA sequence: TGCGCCAGCAGCCAAGAGGGGGACATCATCGATGAAAAACTGTTTTTT.

In nucleotides, the CDR3 is TGTGCCAGCAGCTTAGGTTCCGCGGGAGTCTACGAGCAGTACTTC. As protein: CASSLGSAGVYEQYF. The V gene is TRBV13, the J gene TRBJ2-7, with TRBD2 matching 7 bases. Trimming removed 0 bases from V and 3 bases from J; junction bases left unmatched: 5. Germline-derived CDR1 and CDR2 are PRHDT and FYEKMQ (reference sequence). This CDR3 is built from 15 residues.

CDR3 in DNA: TGTGCCTCCCACGGGTCGCAGGGAAACACCATATATTTT. It encodes CASHGSQGNTIYF. The chain is built from TRBV9 and TRBJ1-3; D unclear. Germline V gene data show CDR1 as SGDLS and CDR2 as YYNGEE. V dropped 10 bases and J dropped 4 bases, with 15 bases sitting between them. The CDR3 runs to 13 residues. Combining the CDR3 with reference TRBV9 and TRBJ1-3 gives the whole variable domain DSGVTQTPKHLITATGQRVTLRCSPRSGDLSVYWYQQSLDQGLQFLIQYYNGEERAKGNILERFSAQQFPDLHSELNLSSLELGDSALYFCASHGSQGNTIYFGEGSWLTVV.

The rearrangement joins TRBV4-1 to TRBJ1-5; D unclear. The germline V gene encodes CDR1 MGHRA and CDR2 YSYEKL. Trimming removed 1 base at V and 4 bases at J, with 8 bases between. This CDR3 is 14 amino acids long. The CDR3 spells CASSQVSRNQPQHF. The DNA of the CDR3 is TGCGCCAGCAGCCAAGTTAGTAGGAATCAGCCCCAGCATTTT.

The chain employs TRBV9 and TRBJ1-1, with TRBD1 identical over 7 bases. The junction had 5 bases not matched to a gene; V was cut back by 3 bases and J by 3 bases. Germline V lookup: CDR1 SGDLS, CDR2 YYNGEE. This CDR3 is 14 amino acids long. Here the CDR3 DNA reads TGTGCCAGCAGCGAGACAGGGCTGGACACTGAAGCTTTCTTT. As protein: CASSETGLDTEAFF.

The CDR3: CAIGDFSYEQYF. CDR3 nucleotide sequence: TGTGCCATTGGGGACTTTTCCTACGAGCAGTACTTC. The gene calls are TRBV6-1 and TRBJ2-7; perhaps TRBD2 as D (6 bases). V lost 10 bases and J 1 base, leaving 11 bases between the germline ends. This CDR3 spans 12 amino acids. CDR1 and CDR2 (germline): MNHNS, SASEGT.

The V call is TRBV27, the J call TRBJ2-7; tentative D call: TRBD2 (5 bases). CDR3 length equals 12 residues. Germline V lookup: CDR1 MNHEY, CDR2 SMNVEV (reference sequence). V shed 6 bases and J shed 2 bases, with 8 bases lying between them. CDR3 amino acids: CASSTRAYEQYF. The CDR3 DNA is TGTGCCAGCAGCACGAGGGCCTACGAGCAGTACTTC.